The 17 T cell receptor beta chains below were found in one sample sequenced in a study of T-cell memory formation after mild COVID-19. TCRdb analysed the 5' RACE reads with MiXCR anew, one entry per CDR3 protein. The sample consists of 200,000 to 250,000 distinct CDR3 sequences, about a sixth of them appearing once. The material sequenced was PBMCs or a T cell subset sorted from them (not recorded which). Receptor source: a man in his late teens or twenties who had mild COVID-19 (a few samples of this study predate the infection). Cell type and time point are not known.

This chain joins TRBV6-2 or TRBV6-3 and TRBJ2-7; D unresolved. The CDR3 sequence is 13 residues long. Per germline, CDR1 MNHEY and CDR2 SVGEGT. V was clipped by 8 bases and J by 4 bases, with 15 bases between them. CDR3 nucleotide sequence: TGTGCCAGCGAGGAAAGAAATGGTTACGAGCAGTACGTC. As protein: CASEERNGYEQYV.

This chain joins TRBV5-1 and TRBJ2-2; maybe TRBD2 (7 bases). V gave up 8 bases and J gave up 13 bases, with 27 bases separating them. The CDR3 spans 15 residues. Germline V gene lookup returns CDR1 SGHRS and CDR2 YFSETQ. CDR3 amino acids: CASTNSGTTGLMLFF. In DNA form, the CDR3 reads TGCGCCAGTACGAACTCTGGGACAACGGGACTAATGCTGTTTTTT.

V gene TRBV10-3 combines with J gene TRBJ2-7, with 7 bases matching TRBD1. The V segment lost 7 bases and the J segment 6 bases; nucleotides outside the gene matches: 15. The germline V gene encodes CDR1 ENHRY and CDR2 SYGVKD. The CDR3 extends over 15 amino acids. The CDR3 spells CAITQGEQGRSEQYF. CDR3 nucleotides: TGTGCCATCACCCAGGGGGAACAGGGGCGCAGCGAGCAGTACTTC.

Points on this clonotype: An end of the junction differs from the germline gene, which may be a read error. The chain links TRBV11-1 to TRBJ2-3, with unresolved D. Germline CDR1 is SGHAT and CDR2 is FQDESV (reference sequence). The CDR3 loop spans 11 amino acids. The CDR3 nucleotides read TGTGCCAGAAGCTTCGGAGATACGCAGTATTTT. It translates to CARSFGDTQYF.

The chain couples TRBV5-1 to TRBJ2-7, with D possibly being TRBD2 (5 bases). V lost 0 bases to trimming and J lost 7 bases, with 11 bases between them. The germline V gene has CDR1 SGHRS and CDR2 YFSETQ. The CDR3 contains 13 residues. The CDR3 nucleotides are TGCGCCAGCAGCTTGGCCGCGGGTCGGGAGCAGTACGTC. As protein: CASSLAAGREQYV.

V is TRBV2 and J is TRBJ2-7; D could derive from TRBD1 or TRBD2 (5 bases each). V dropped 4 bases and J dropped 5 bases, with 12 bases sitting between them. This CDR3 is 13 amino acids long. Germline CDR1 and CDR2: SNHLY and FYNNEI. In DNA form, the CDR3 reads TGTGCCAGCAGTGTAGAGGGGTTGAACGAGCAGTACGTC. It translates to CASSVEGLNEQYV.

The chain has TRBV15 and TRBJ1-6; possible D gene TRBD1, 5 bases. CDR1 is LNHNV and CDR2 is YYDKDF in the germline V gene (reference sequence). The CDR3 is made up of 15 amino acids. V lost 3 bases, J lost 7 bases, and 13 bases lay in between. This CDR3 reads CATSRSGTANSPLHF. As DNA, the CDR3 is TGTGCCACCAGCAGGTCAGGGACGGCAAATTCACCCCTCCACTTT.

This clonotype was counted many times. This chain links TRBV4-2 with TRBJ2-2; 7 nucleotides align to TRBD2. Looked up from germline, CDR1 is LGHNA and CDR2 is YNFKEQ. This CDR3 spans 14 amino acids. Trimming took 6 bases from V and 3 from J; bases not matched to a gene: 4. The chain's CDR3 is CASSRAGDTGELFF. The CDR3 region has the DNA TGTGCCAGCAGTCGCGCGGGGGACACCGGGGAGCTGTTTTTT.

The chain employs TRBV20-1 and TRBJ2-5; D not resolved. CDR1 and CDR2 from the germline V gene are DFQATT and SNEGSKA (reference sequence). V was clipped by 5 bases and J by 7 bases, with 14 bases between them. This CDR3 has 12 residues. The CDR3 region has the DNA TGCAGTGCTTCCGGATCTGAAACGACCCAGTACTTC. The encoded protein is CSASGSETTQYF.

This clonotype was counted only a few times. The chain links TRBV3-1 to TRBJ1-5; unclear D gene. This CDR3 has 12 residues. Trimming took off 2 bases at V and 5 bases at J, with 4 bases between the two ends. Germline V gene lookup returns CDR1 LGHDT and CDR2 YNNKEL (reference sequence). CDR3 loop: CASSQRDQPQHF. The CDR3 DNA reads TGTGCCAGCAGCCAACGTGATCAGCCCCAGCATTTT.

CDR3 sequence reads: CASTPGQVNTEAFF. The CDR3 bases are TGTGCCAGCACCCCGGGACAGGTGAACACTGAAGCTTTCTTT. This chain uses TRBV12-3 or TRBV12-4 with TRBJ1-1, with TRBD1 matching 8 bases. The CDR3 has 14 amino acids. With V trimmed by 7 bases and J by 0 bases, 4 bases remained unmatched.

This clonotype was recorded a few times. The chain is built from TRBV7-2 and TRBJ2-1; the match to TRBD2 covers 7 bases. The CDR3 is 15 amino acids. Germline CDR1 SGHTA, CDR2 FQGNSA. Trimming cost V 4 bases and J 4 bases; bases outside gene matches: 7. CDR3 DNA sequence: TGTGCCAGCAGCTCCGGGACTATCCAATACAATGAGCAGTTCTTC. Protein: CASSSGTIQYNEQFF.

This chain uses TRBV5-1 with TRBJ1-2; no reliable D call. The V and J ends lost 4 bases and 1 base respectively, with 14 bases between them. Germline CDR1 reads SGHRS; CDR2 reads YFSETQ. This CDR3 is built from 15 residues. CDR3 nucleotides: TGCGCCAGCAGCCGTGACACAAGCTTTAACTATGGCTACACCTTC. Its protein is CASSRDTSFNYGYTF.

The J gene is TRBJ2-3, the V gene TRBV11-2, with D possibly being TRBD1 (6 bases). With 4 bases removed from V and 5 bases from J, the gap between germline ends came to 10 bases. This CDR3 has 13 residues. The germline gives CDR1 SGHAT, CDR2 FQNNGV. CDR3 sequence reads: CASSSQGRDTQYF. The CDR3 nucleotides read TGTGCCAGCAGCTCACAGGGCCGAGATACGCAGTATTTT.

The chain has TRBV6-2 or TRBV6-3 and TRBJ2-1; 9 nucleotides agree with TRBD1. V shed 9 bases and J 8 bases; nucleotides not matched to a gene: 8. Germline V gives CDR1 MNHEY, CDR2 SVGEGT. The CDR3 has 13 residues. In nucleotides, the CDR3 is TGTGCCAGTGGGGCAACAGGGGGCGATGAGCAGTTCTTC. Translation: CASGATGGDEQFF.

The V call is TRBV29-1, the J call TRBJ2-4; D is unresolved. The CDR3 totals 13 residues. The germline V gene has CDR1 SQVTM and CDR2 ANQGSEA. The V end was cut by 4 bases, the J end by 1 base, with 8 bases between. The CDR3 nucleotides are TGCAGCGTTGTACCCGGGGCCAAAAACATTCAGTACTTC. Amino acid sequence: CSVVPGAKNIQYF.

The CDR3 spells CASSSTSGAKETQYF. The CDR3, as DNA: TGCGCCAGCAGTTCGACTAGCGGAGCCAAAGAGACCCAGTACTTC. This chain joins TRBV5-1 and TRBJ2-5; 9 nucleotides line up with TRBD2. J was trimmed by 3 bases and V by 5 bases; bases with no gene match: 8. There are 15 residues in the CDR3. CDR1 and CDR2 (germline): SGHRS, YFSETQ.